Below, 32 T cell receptor beta chains from the same sample are listed, as sequenced in a study of OX40 agonist ivuxolimab in advanced cancers. Assay: immunoSEQ multiplex PCR; the TCRdb copy retains only in-frame clones and omits some. The sample lists tens of thousands of clones; around nine tenths were seen once. The sequencing here drew on CD4+ or CD8+ T cells sorted from blood, taken in a trial of the OX40 agonist ivuxolimab. The receptors originated from an adult with an advanced solid tumor such as melanoma, head and neck, liver or kidney cancer.

This chain connects TRBV7-2 to TRBJ2-1; D is unclear. The CDR3 is 15 residues long. Per the germline V gene, CDR1 is SGHTA and CDR2 is FQGNSA. Between the trimmed V and J ends, which lost 2 bases and 3 bases, there was a span of 11 bases. The CDR3, as DNA: TGTGCCAGCAGCTTACAGCGCCAGTTCTACAATGAGCAGTTCTTC. Residues: CASSLQRQFYNEQFF.

The chain recombines TRBV2 with TRBJ1-2; 10 bases map to TRBD1. The CDR3 runs to 13 residues. V lost 6 bases, J lost 8 bases, and 6 bases stayed unmatched. Germline V gene sequence: CDR1 SNHLY, CDR2 FYNNEI. The DNA for the CDR3 is TGTGCCAGCAGACAGACAGGGGGCCAAGGCTACACCTTC. Its protein is CASRQTGGQGYTF.

The genes are TRBV6-4 and TRBJ2-1, with TRBD2 matching 7 bases. The J segment lost 8 bases and the V segment lost 4 bases, leaving 5 bases of the junction unmatched. The CDR3 runs to 13 residues. Looked up from germline, CDR1 is MRHNA and CDR2 is SNTAGT. CDR3 sequence reads: CASSATGGYEQFF. The CDR3 DNA reads as TGTGCCAGCAGTGCTACCGGGGGGTATGAGCAGTTCTTC.

This chain joins TRBV10-3 and TRBJ2-3; 7 bases are a match to TRBD2. V lost 11 bases to trimming and J lost 4 bases; unmatched junction nucleotides: 18. CDR1 is ENHRY and CDR2 is SYGVKD in the germline V gene. The CDR3 runs to 16 residues. The CDR3 region is CAVNGAGGGDSDTQYF. CDR3 in DNA: TGTGCCGTCAATGGGGCGGGCGGGGGTGACTCAGATACGCAGTATTTT.

V is TRBV6-5 and J is TRBJ2-5; weak D call: TRBD1 (6 bases). There are 15 residues in the CDR3. Per the germline V gene, CDR1 is MNHEY and CDR2 is SVGAGI. V was trimmed by 6 bases and J by 1 base, leaving 15 bases between them. The CDR3 is CASRVGARAQETQYF. For the CDR3, the DNA is TGTGCCAGCAGAGTGGGGGCGCGGGCCCAAGAGACCCAGTACTTC.

This chain links TRBV5-1 with TRBJ2-3; D gene uncertain. This CDR3 has 14 residues. From germline, CDR1 is SGHRS and CDR2 YFSETQ. V lost 0 bases and J 2 bases, leaving 7 bases between the germline ends. The CDR3 spells CASSLEGLTDTQYF. CDR3 DNA: TGCGCCAGCAGCTTGGAGGGCCTCACAGATACGCAGTATTTT.

V and J are TRBV19 and TRBJ2-1; D remains unclear. The CDR3 length is 14 residues. Trimming pared 2 bases from V and 5 bases from J, leaving 10 bases between. Germline CDR1 LNHDA, CDR2 SQIVND (reference sequence). CDR3 sequence: CASSISLNNNEQFF. CDR3 coding DNA: TGTGCCAGTAGTATATCCCTCAATAACAATGAGCAGTTCTTC.

The chain couples TRBV7-3 to TRBJ2-1; TRBD2 aligns across 9 bases. Trimming at V came to 6 bases and at J to 4 bases, leaving 7 bases not matched to a gene. This CDR3 contains 15 residues. The germline V gene has CDR1 SGHTA and CDR2 FQGTGA. CDR3 coding DNA: TGTGCCAGCAGTCGGAGCGGGGGGACTTACAATGAGCAGTTCTTC. Translated, it gives CASSRSGGTYNEQFF.

The chain has TRBV6-6 and TRBJ2-2; 9 bases fit TRBD1. J was trimmed by 5 bases and V by 7 bases; bases with no gene match: 8. The CDR3 is 15 amino acids. Per germline, CDR1 MNHNY and CDR2 SVGAGI (reference sequence). The CDR3 loop is CASNPGQGRTGELFF. CDR3 coding DNA: TGTGCCAGCAACCCTGGACAGGGGAGGACCGGGGAGCTGTTTTTT.

The chain recombines TRBV7-2 with TRBJ2-7; a weak D match, TRBD2 (5 bases). Germline CDR1 SGHTA, CDR2 FQGNSA. This CDR3 contains 13 residues. V was pared by 5 bases and J by 6 bases, with 14 bases between. The CDR3, as DNA: TGTGCCAGCAGCCCTGGACTGGGTCGCGAGCAGTACTTC. This translates into CASSPGLGREQYF.

The chain carries TRBV15 and TRBJ1-5; D is uncertain. V lost 0 bases, J lost 7 bases, and 19 bases lay in between. Per the germline V gene, CDR1 is LNHNV and CDR2 is YYDKDF (reference sequence). The CDR3 totals 17 residues. This chain's CDR3 is CATSRDRMGWVGQPQHF. The CDR3 DNA reads TGTGCCACCAGCAGAGATCGGATGGGGTGGGTCGGACAGCCCCAGCATTTT.

The rearrangement joins TRBV6-5 to TRBJ2-7; D may match TRBD1 or TRBD2 (5 bases each). From germline, CDR1 is MNHEY and CDR2 SVGAGI. V was pared by 6 bases and J by 6 bases, with 15 bases between. The CDR3 is 13 residues long. The DNA of the CDR3 is TGTGCCAGCAGGAACCCCGGGGCGCCCGAGCAGTACTTC. Encoded protein: CASRNPGAPEQYF.

The gene calls are TRBV7-2 and TRBJ2-7; D perhaps matches TRBD2 (5 bases). Between the trimmed V and J ends, which lost 7 bases and 1 base, there was a span of 11 bases. The V gene's germline CDR1 is SGHTA and CDR2 FQGNSA. The CDR3 has 13 amino acids. CDR3 sequence: CASTVQRSYEQYF. In DNA form, the CDR3 reads TGTGCCAGCACAGTACAGCGGTCCTACGAGCAGTACTTC. The full variable domain, its missing parts supplied by reference TRBV7-2 and TRBJ2-7, is GAGVSQSPSNKVTEKGKDVELRCDPISGHTALYWYRQSLGQGLEFLIYFQGNSAPDKSGLPSDRFSAERTGGSVSTLTIQRTQQEDSAVYLCASTVQRSYEQYFGPGTRLTVT.

V gene TRBV15 combines with J gene TRBJ1-5, with 7 bases that match TRBD1. This CDR3 is built from 13 residues. The trim removed 1 base at V and 9 bases at J, leaving 3 bases unmatched. Germline assignment: CDR1 LNHNV and CDR2 YYDKDF (reference sequence). CDR3 sequence: CATSRGQGVPQHF. The DNA of the CDR3 is TGTGCCACCAGCAGAGGCCAGGGGGTGCCCCAGCATTTT.

The chain recombines TRBV6-5 with TRBJ1-2; TRBD1 aligns across 8 bases. V was clipped by 7 bases and J by 7 bases; unmatched bases: 8. Germline CDR1 reads MNHEY; CDR2 reads SVGAGI. This CDR3 spans 13 amino acids. The CDR3 sequence: CASNRDRGVGYTF. The CDR3 DNA is TGTGCCAGCAACAGAGACAGGGGTGTTGGCTACACCTTC.

The chain recombines TRBV6-4 with TRBJ1-2; D remains unclear. The CDR3 length is 13 residues. Germline loops: CDR1 MRHNA, CDR2 SNTAGT. V lost 2 bases and J lost 4, with 8 bases in between. The CDR3 here is CASSDGSSYGYTF. CDR3 bases: TGTGCCAGCAGTGACGGGAGTTCCTATGGCTACACCTTC.

The chain links TRBV11-1 to TRBJ2-2; a weak D match, TRBD1 (6 bases). The CDR3 consists of 19 residues. V was clipped by 5 bases and J by 1 base, with 23 bases between them. Looked up from germline, CDR1 is SGHAT and CDR2 is FQDESV (reference sequence). The CDR3 sequence is CASSVTRTRGLMNTGELFF. CDR3 DNA sequence: TGTGCCAGCAGCGTAACTCGGACCAGGGGCCTAATGAACACCGGGGAGCTGTTTTTT. Full variable domain (missing parts from reference TRBV11-1 and TRBJ2-2): EAEVAQSPRYKITEKSQAVAFWCDPISGHATLYWYRQILGQGPELLVQFQDESVVDDSQLPKDRFSAERLKGVDSTLKIQPAELGDSAMYLCASSVTRTRGLMNTGELFFGEGSRLTVL.

The rearrangement uses TRBV7-8 and TRBJ1-6, with D unclear. Trimming pared 5 bases from V and 8 bases from J, leaving 19 bases between. The germline V gene has CDR1 SGHVS and CDR2 FQNEAQ. This CDR3 comprises 16 residues. The CDR3 loop is CASSLPGAGEDSPLHF. CDR3 sequence (DNA): TGTGCCAGCAGCCTCCCTGGAGCCGGGGAGGATTCACCCCTCCACTTT. Supplemented by reference TRBV7-8 and TRBJ1-6, the full variable domain reads GAGVSQSPRYKVAKRGQDVALRCDPISGHVSLFWYQQALGQGPEFLTYFQNEAQLDKSGLPSDRFFAERPEGSVSTLKIQRTQQEDSAVYLCASSLPGAGEDSPLHFGNGTRLTVT.

The chain uses TRBV5-1 and TRBJ2-2; the D is unclear. This CDR3 is built from 13 residues. The ends were cut back, 3 bases at V and 8 bases at J, with 11 bases in the middle. CDR1 is SGHRS, CDR2 YFSETQ, per germline. For the CDR3, the DNA is TGCGCCAGCAGCTCCGGTCTTAGGGGGGAGCTGTTTTTT. As protein: CASSSGLRGELFF.

V and J are TRBV5-1 and TRBJ1-5, with 9 bases matching TRBD1. Trimming at V came to 3 bases and at J to 8 bases, leaving 9 bases not matched to a gene. Germline CDR1 SGHRS, CDR2 YFSETQ. The CDR3 is 15 residues long. CDR3 in amino acids: CASSSGTGLREPQHF. The DNA for the CDR3 is TGCGCCAGCAGCTCCGGGACAGGGCTAAGGGAGCCCCAGCATTTT.

In this sample, this clone turned up once. The chain carries TRBV9 and TRBJ1-2; D may be TRBD1 (6 bases). CDR3 length equals 14 residues. V shed 4 bases and J shed 7 bases, with 17 bases lying between them. Germline V lookup: CDR1 SGDLS, CDR2 YYNGEE. The CDR3 loop reads CASSFRQEGSGYTF. In nucleotides, the CDR3 is TGTGCCAGCAGCTTCCGACAGGAAGGCAGTGGCTACACCTTC.

The CDR3 region has the DNA TGTGCCAGCAGCTCCACACAGGGATATGGCTACACCTTC. This translates into CASSSTQGYGYTF. The chain employs TRBV7-9 and TRBJ1-2; weak D call: TRBD1 (6 bases). Germline V gene data show CDR1 as SEHNR and CDR2 as FQNEAQ (reference sequence). The V and J ends lost 4 bases and 5 bases respectively, with 11 bases between them. The CDR3 totals 13 residues.

The chain is built from TRBV6-1 and TRBJ1-5; 9 bases align to TRBD1. Trimming took 4 bases from V and 0 from J; bases not matched to a gene: 4. Germline V gene sequence: CDR1 MNHNS, CDR2 SASEGT. The CDR3 is 16 residues long. The CDR3 is CASSAGTGISNQPQHF. The CDR3 nucleotides are TGTGCCAGCAGTGCCGGGACAGGGATTAGCAATCAGCCCCAGCATTTT.

V usage is TRBV9 and J usage is TRBJ2-1; 8 nucleotides agree with TRBD2. The germline gives CDR1 SGDLS, CDR2 YYNGEE. V was pared by 0 bases and J by 6 bases, with 5 bases of the junction left unmatched. CDR3 length equals 15 residues. The CDR3, as DNA: TGTGCCAGCAGCGTAGGGGCTAGCGGGTTCAATGAGCAGTTCTTC. Translated, it gives CASSVGASGFNEQFF. The full variable domain, rest sourced from reference TRBV9 and TRBJ2-1, is DSGVTQTPKHLITATGQRVTLRCSPRSGDLSVYWYQQSLDQGLQFLIQYYNGEERAKGNILERFSAQQFPDLHSELNLSSLELGDSALYFCASSVGASGFNEQFFGPGTRLTVL.

Written as DNA, the CDR3 is TGTGCCAGCAGCATAAGCGGGGGGGCCTCCAATGAGCAGTTCTTC. Translated: CASSISGGASNEQFF. The chain is built from TRBV7-2 and TRBJ2-1; 10 nucleotides agree with TRBD2. CDR3 length: 15 amino acids. V lost 5 bases and J lost 6; bases outside the gene matches: 7. The germline CDR1 and CDR2 sequences are SGHTA and FQGNSA.

The rearrangement links TRBV5-1 to TRBJ1-5; 7 positions agree with TRBD1. Germline CDR1 is SGHRS and CDR2 is YFSETQ. This CDR3 contains 15 residues. After removal of 4 bases from V and 4 bases from J, the junction contained 8 bases not matched to a gene. CDR3 bases: TGCGCCAGCAGCCTGGGGACAGATGTTAATCAGCCCCAGCATTTT. Translated, it gives CASSLGTDVNQPQHF. Looking up the rest from reference TRBV5-1 and TRBJ1-5 gives the full variable domain: KAGVTQTPRYLIKTRGQQVTLSCSPISGHRSVSWYQQTPGQGLQFLFEYFSETQRNKGNFPGRFSGRQFSNSRSEMNVSTLELGDSALYLCASSLGTDVNQPQHFGDGTRLSIL.

The V call is TRBV7-9, the J call TRBJ1-1, with a possible D match to TRBD1 (5 bases). V was trimmed by 5 bases and J by 10 bases, leaving 17 bases between them. This CDR3 is built from 13 residues. Germline-derived CDR1 and CDR2 are SEHNR and FQNEAQ (reference sequence). The CDR3 is CASSPMVSGGAFF. The CDR3 nucleotides read TGTGCCAGCAGCCCAATGGTCAGTGGGGGAGCTTTCTTT. Looking up the rest from reference TRBV7-9 and TRBJ1-1 gives the full variable domain: DTGVSQNPRHKITKRGQNVTFRCDPISEHNRLYWYRQTLGQGPEFLTYFQNEAQLEKSRLLSDRFSAERPKGSFSTLEIQRTEQGDSAMYLCASSPMVSGGAFFGQGTRLTVV.

The chain links TRBV11-2 to TRBJ1-3; the D gene is possibly TRBD1 (5 bases). This CDR3 spans 14 amino acids. The V end was cut by 4 bases, the J end by 9 bases, with 16 bases between. The germline V gene encodes CDR1 SGHAT and CDR2 FQNNGV. DNA of the CDR3: TGTGCCAGCAGCTCCATAAGGGGCACCGCCACCATATATTTT. This codes for CASSSIRGTATIYF.

V and J are TRBV5-3 and TRBJ2-7, with D possibly matching TRBD2 (6 bases). TRBV5-3 is given ORF status, its function remaining uncertain. Deletions cut 3 bases from V and 4 bases from J, with 17 bases between. The CDR3 is 15 residues long. This chain's CDR3 is CARSSLRRANYEQYF. The DNA of the CDR3 is TGTGCCAGAAGCTCTCTTCGGAGGGCGAATTACGAGCAGTACTTC.

This chain uses TRBV15 with TRBJ2-4, with TRBD2 matching over 8 bases. This CDR3 is built from 17 residues. The junction had 7 bases not matched to a gene; V was cut back by 1 base and J by 2 bases. From germline, CDR1 is LNHNV and CDR2 YYDKDF (reference sequence). CDR3 protein: CATSRVSGGSSKNIQYF. CDR3 DNA: TGTGCCACCAGCAGAGTCAGCGGGGGCTCGTCCAAAAACATTCAGTACTTC.

As concerns this clone: The same CDR3 is also encoded by other DNA sequences in this sample. The chain employs TRBV6-5 and TRBJ2-7; possibly TRBD1 for D (6 bases). Germline CDR1 reads MNHEY; CDR2 reads SVGAGI. CDR3 size: 14 residues. The V end was cut by 4 bases, the J end by 2 bases, with 12 bases between. The CDR3 reads CASSSTTGPYEQYF. The DNA of the CDR3 is TGTGCCAGCAGTTCGACGACAGGTCCCTACGAGCAGTACTTC.

This clone was seen a single time. The V call is TRBV19, the J call TRBJ1-1; D unresolved. V dropped 1 base and J dropped 7 bases, with 13 bases sitting between them. Looked up from germline, CDR1 is LNHDA and CDR2 is SQIVND (reference sequence). The CDR3 covers 14 residues. In nucleotides, the CDR3 is TGTGCCAGTAGTATAGCCGACCGACGCCGTGAAGCTTTCTTT. Protein sequence: CASSIADRRREAFF.